This T cell receptor (beta chain) is drawn from a study of T-cell reconstitution after alpha-beta-depleted transplantation in children. This clonotype was recorded a few times. The CDR3 covers 17 residues. The V gene end was trimmed by 1 base and the J gene end by 6 bases; junction bases not matched to a gene: 5. From germline, CDR1 is LNHDA and CDR2 SQIVND (reference sequence). Preparation of the TCRbeta library was carried out with unique molecular identifiers. Each CDR3 protein gets one entry after TCRdb re-called the PCR reads with MiXCR. In the table there are approximately 400,000 distinct CDR3 sequences, 11% of which are singletons.

This TCR was recovered from a human donor who donated a stem cell graft to a child with acute myeloid leukemia. The sample in question was PBMCs from the stem cell graft donor, obtained from the stem cell graft. V is TRBV19 and J is TRBJ2-1, with 14 nucleotides matching TRBD2. The CDR3 nucleotides read TGTGCCAGTAGTATAGGAGCCGGACTAGCGGGAGGCAATGAGCAGTTCTTC. Protein: CASSIGAGLAGGNEQFF.